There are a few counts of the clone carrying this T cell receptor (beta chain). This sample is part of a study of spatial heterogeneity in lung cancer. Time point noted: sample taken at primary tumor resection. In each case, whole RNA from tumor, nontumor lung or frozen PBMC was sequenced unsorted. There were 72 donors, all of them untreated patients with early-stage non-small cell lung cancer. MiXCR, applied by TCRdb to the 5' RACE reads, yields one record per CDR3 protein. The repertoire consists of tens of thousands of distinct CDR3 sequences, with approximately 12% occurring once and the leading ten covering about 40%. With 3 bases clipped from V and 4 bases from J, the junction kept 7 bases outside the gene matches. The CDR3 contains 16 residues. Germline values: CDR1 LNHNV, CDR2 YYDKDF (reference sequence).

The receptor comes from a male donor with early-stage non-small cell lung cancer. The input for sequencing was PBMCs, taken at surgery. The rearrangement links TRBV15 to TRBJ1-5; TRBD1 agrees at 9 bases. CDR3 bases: TGTGCCACCAGCAGGTCTCAGACAGGGGGAAATCAGCCCCAGCATTTT. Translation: CATSRSQTGGNQPQHF. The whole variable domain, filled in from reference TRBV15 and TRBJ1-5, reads DAMVIQNPRYQVTQFGKPVTLSCSQTLNHNVMYWYQQKSSQAPKLLFHYYDKDFNNEADTPDNFQSRRPNTSFCFLDIRSPGLGDTAMYLCATSRSQTGGNQPQHFGDGTRLSIL.